These T cell receptor beta chains were read from a single sample in a study of OX40 agonist ivuxolimab in advanced cancers. Here immunoSEQ multiplex PCR was the method, and the copy in TCRdb shows in-frame clones only, minus some. The sample yields around 21,000 clones, around 88% seen once. The source was CD4+ or CD8+ T cells sorted from blood, collected in a trial of the OX40 agonist ivuxolimab. These receptors came from an adult with an advanced solid tumor such as melanoma, head and neck, liver or kidney cancer. The CDR3 runs from the conserved cysteine through the conserved F or W. Each record gives: clone size, V gene, D gene, J gene, CDR3 DNA, CDR3 protein. The D gene is left open where the match is weak. The listing skips clone size in some rows; elsewhere it reads once, few, many or a size class.

size: medium-sized
V: TRBV10-1
D: TRBD1
J: TRBJ1-1
DNA: TGCGCCAGCAGTTACGACAGGGAGGTAGCTTTCTTT
CDR3: CASSYDREVAFF

size: NA
V: TRBV4-1
D: NA
J: TRBJ2-7
DNA: TGCGCCAGCAGCCAAGAGTTCGGTAGACGGTCGTCCGAGCAGTACTTC
CDR3: CASSQEFGRRSSEQYF

size: NA
V: TRBV7-9
D: NA
J: TRBJ2-7
DNA: TGTGCCAGCAGCGCGCCTATAGACGAGCAGTACTTC
CDR3: CASSAPIDEQYF

size: NA
V: TRBV6-1
D: NA
J: TRBJ2-6
DNA: TGTGCCTCTGGGGCCAACGTCCTGACTTTC
CDR3: CASGANVLTF

size: NA
V: TRBV9
D: NA
J: TRBJ1-4
DNA: TGTGCCAGCAGCACCCCGGGGAAGGGGGATGAAAAACTGTTTTTT
CDR3: CASSTPGKGDEKLFF

size: NA
V: TRBV5-4
D: TRBD2
J: TRBJ2-1
DNA: TGTGCCAGCAGCCGGCGGGGGGGATACAATGAGCAGTTCTTC
CDR3: CASSRRGGYNEQFF

size: NA
V: TRBV5-6
D: TRBD1
J: TRBJ1-3
DNA: TGTGCCAGCAGCTTGCCACAGGGGTTCGGAAACACCATATATTTT
CDR3: CASSLPQGFGNTIYF

size: few
V: TRBV7-9
D: NA
J: TRBJ1-1
DNA: TGTGCCAGCAGCCCCGGGGGGAACACTGAAGCTTTCTTT
CDR3: CASSPGGNTEAFF

size: NA
V: TRBV7-2
D: NA
J: TRBJ1-5
DNA: TGTGCCAGCAGCTTAGCCAGGAATCAGCCCCAGCATTTT
CDR3: CASSLARNQPQHF

size: NA
V: TRBV9
D: TRBD2
J: TRBJ2-2
DNA: TGTGCCAGCAGCCTTCGACTAGCCGCGAACACCGGGGAGCTGTTTTTT
CDR3: CASSLRLAANTGELFF

size: NA
V: TRBV5-4
D: TRBD2
J: TRBJ2-7
DNA: TGTGCCAGCAGCTACGGACTAGCGGGAGGGCTCGAGCAGTACTTC
CDR3: CASSYGLAGGLEQYF

size: NA
V: TRBV7-6
D: TRBD2
J: TRBJ2-7
DNA: TGTGCCAGCAGCTTAGGTACTAGCGGGAGCTACGAGCAGTACTTC
CDR3: CASSLGTSGSYEQYF

size: NA
V: TRBV29-1
D: NA
J: TRBJ2-5
DNA: TGCAGCGTTGAAGGATGGCCGTATGGGAAAGAAGAGACCCAGTACTTC
CDR3: CSVEGWPYGKEETQYF

size: NA
V: TRBV6-4
D: NA
J: TRBJ1-2
DNA: TGTGCCAGCAGTGACGCGGCAGGAGCTAACTATGGCTACACCTTC
CDR3: CASSDAAGANYGYTF

size: NA
V: TRBV15
D: NA
J: TRBJ2-1
DNA: TGTGCCACCAGCAGAGCTGATAGAACCTACAATGAGCAGTTCTTC
CDR3: CATSRADRTYNEQFF

size: NA
V: TRBV7-2
D: NA
J: TRBJ2-1
DNA: TGTGCCAGCAGCCCCGGGCGTCTCTTTTACAATGAGCAGTTCTTC
CDR3: CASSPGRLFYNEQFF

size: NA
V: TRBV19
D: TRBD2
J: TRBJ2-7
DNA: TGTGCCAGTAGTACTTATCATCAAGGGACTAGCGGTCCGGGGTACGAGCAGTACTTC
CDR3: CASSTYHQGTSGPGYEQYF

size: few
V: TRBV7-9
D: NA
J: TRBJ1-3
DNA: TGTGCTAGTGGATTCTGGGACTCTGGAAACACCATATATTTT
CDR3: CASGFWDSGNTIYF

size: few
V: TRBV6-5
D: NA
J: TRBJ1-5
DNA: TGTGCCAGCAGGACCTCGGGTCTACGAGGTCAGCCCCAGCATTTT
CDR3: CASRTSGLRGQPQHF

size: NA
V: TRBV29-1
D: NA
J: TRBJ1-2
DNA: TGCAGCGTTGAAGGGGAGTGGGGGCATGGCTACACCTTC
CDR3: CSVEGEWGHGYTF

size: NA
V: TRBV7-9
D: NA
J: TRBJ1-4
DNA: TGTGCCAGCAGCTTGGGGGGGTCTAATGAAAAACTGTTTTTT
CDR3: CASSLGGSNEKLFF

size: NA
V: TRBV30
D: TRBD1
J: TRBJ1-1
DNA: TGTGCCTGGGTTGTCGACAGGGGTTCCTTGCCTGCCTGGGACACTGAAGCTTTCTTT
CDR3: CAWVVDRGSLPAWDTEAFF

size: NA
V: TRBV6-5
D: TRBD1
J: TRBJ2-1
DNA: TGTGCCAGCAGTTACTCCGGTTCGACAGGGTGGAATGAGCAGTTCTTC
CDR3: CASSYSGSTGWNEQFF

size: NA
V: TRBV7-9
D: NA
J: TRBJ2-5
DNA: TGTGCCAGCAGCCCGAGTGGGGGTAAACCAGAAGAGACCCAGTACTTC
CDR3: CASSPSGGKPEETQYF

size: NA
V: TRBV9
D: TRBD2
J: TRBJ2-1
DNA: TGTGCCAGCAGCGTAGACCCCAGGACTAGCGGGTACTACAATGAGCAGTTCTTC
CDR3: CASSVDPRTSGYYNEQFF

size: NA
V: TRBV7-9
D: NA
J: TRBJ2-7
DNA: TGTGCCAGCAGCCCGACCAGTTCCTACGAGCAGTACTTC
CDR3: CASSPTSSYEQYF